This TCR beta chain derives from a study of PD-1 blockade in classical Hodgkin lymphoma. At the level of the study: Every 2 weeks, patients got 3 mg/kg intravenous nivolumab. Study results and limitations: There was a significant rise in CD4+ TCR diversity by C4D1, with no such rise for CD8+. No one has yet defined what causes the repertoire differences, which may be disease activity or prior therapy. Individuals who commenced nivolumab within less than 1 year of ASCT were excluded.

Each patient relapsed following autologous stem cell transplantation, and prior brentuximab vedotin exposure differed. As to this clone: Antigen specificity is unknown.

This table comes from immunoSEQ multiplex PCR, and its TCRdb copy is limited to in-frame clones, with some not included. The data contain 95,000 to 120,000 clones, nearly 90% of them singletons. Trimming removed 4 bases from V and 4 bases from J; junction bases left unmatched: 10. There are 16 residues in the CDR3. CDR1 is SGHVS, CDR2 FNYEAQ, per germline. The specimen was peripheral blood mononuclear cells (PBMCs), collected before the second cycle of nivolumab. This sequence joins TRBV7-6 and TRBJ2-7; TRBD1 aligns across 10 bases. This TCR was recovered from a human donor with classical Hodgkin lymphoma. CDR3 loop: CASSSLPGQGTYEQYF. As DNA, the CDR3 is TGTGCCAGCAGCTCCCTACCGGGACAGGGGACGTACGAGCAGTACTTC.